This T cell receptor beta chain was recorded in a study of cytotoxic CD8 clonotypes in ibrutinib-treated CLL. This clone was detected once. TCRdb's copy holds only in-frame clones and misses some; the assay was immunoSEQ multiplex PCR. The sample carries 95,000 to 100,000 clones, 70% to 80% recorded once. Sequencing was performed on PBMCs, taken after 12 months of ibrutinib treatment. The clonotype comes from a human donor with chronic lymphocytic leukemia.

CDR3 loop: CASSVKVADQPQHF. As DNA, the CDR3 is TGTGCCAGCAGTGTTAAGGTGGCCGATCAGCCCCAGCATTTT. The rearrangement links TRBV6-1 to TRBJ1-5; no definite D call. CDR1 is MNHNS, CDR2 SASEGT, per germline. The germline V and J ends were trimmed by 4 bases and 5 bases, with 12 bases remaining between them. The CDR3 totals 14 residues.